This section outlines one T cell receptor (beta chain) sequence together with its context. It lacks a known antigen. No much larger clonotype is one base removed from it; base qualities were not supplied. The CDR3 regions of human TCRbeta chains were analyzed by immunosequencing. On the study's bioinformatics: TCRs in the repertoires were compared against a reference library of SARS-CoV-2-specific TCRs that had been generated with the MIRA antigen-specificity platform. Breadth was defined as the fraction of unique TCRs that were SARS-CoV-2-associated, and depth was defined as the fraction of total T cells that were SARS-CoV-2-associated. Using the MIRA data, each spike-specific TCR was assigned both to the spike region to which the TCR was reactive and to a CD4 or CD8 class. Log10-transformed breadth and depth values were compared by one-way ANOVA with Sidak's multiple comparisons tests. TCRdb's version of the immuneACCESS table is confined to in-frame rearrangements and falls short of the full clone set. An unresolved V gene accounts for under half of the shortfall where checked; the remainder is of unknown origin. The V and J calls and the clone size are those of that table, but D and trimming were determined from the DNA. The sample records about 94,000 clones, 85% of which are singletons. The ten top clones hold 4.5% to 5% of the sample.

The sample belongs to a study of T cell responses to AZD1222 COVID-19 vaccine (dated by TCRdb to the early 2020s). Some background on the complete study: TCR sequencing was performed for roughly 250 trial participants, of whom about 200 were given two doses of AZD1222 and around 25 were given two doses of MenACWY control vaccine. Trial participants were enrolled by age into subgroups of 18-55, 56-69 and 70-plus years, and around 150, 29 and 61 TCR-sequenced participants, respectively, were included in these subgroups. Summary of the overall study and its limitations: Nearly half of unique spike-specific TCRs reportedly recognized epitopes outside regions mutated in the B.1.351 and B.1.1.7 variants. After two AZD1222 doses, spike-specific TCR breadth and depth were significantly higher than at day 0 and than in MenACWY recipients. Because no samples from the day 14 peak response were available, repertoires could be characterized only after the peak T cell response. The 56-69-year group was small, and its depth increase did not reach significance, likely because of low power. CD4 TCRs associated with the vaccine covered the entire spike protein, and the dominant responses were in regions 160-218 and 743-854. Participants were mostly white British, with more females than males. The authors suggested clonal diversity may have been underestimated. Conclusions about previously exposed vaccinees are limited, since just six AZD1222 recipients were seropositive for SARS-CoV-2 at baseline.

The sample's time point label, decoded: about 28 days (+/-7) after the second vaccine dose. AZD1222 recipients with second doses at about 4 weeks or about 12 weeks were pooled, because spike-specific TCR depth and breadth did not differ between schedules. Vaccinee samples were obtained from the UK trials COV001 and COV002, which included a single-blind randomized controlled phase 2/3 trial of AZD1222 (ChAdOx1 nCoV-19) in healthy adults. For TCRbeta chain sequencing, PBMC samples from trial participants were taken at day 0 and at day 28 after the second dose. Inclusive of the bounding cysteine and phenylalanine, the CDR3 is 13 residues long. The entry retains the CDR3 DNA only, 39 bases that are in frame from base 1. The germline V gene gives CDR1 as SGDLS and CDR2 as YYNGEE. At the junction V is shortened by 2 bases and J by 8 bases, with 12 bases in between.

Rearrangement joined TRBV9 to TRBJ2-3; no D gene can be assigned with confidence. The TCR sequence derives from an adult who received the AZD1222 COVID-19 vaccine. Here the sequenced sample was peripheral blood, taken 28 days after the second AZD1222 dose. CDR3 sequence: CASSVDTTGTQYF. The DNA sequence is TGTGCCAGCAGCGTCGATACTACGGGTACGCAGTATTTT. Extended through the reference TRBV9 and TRBJ2-3 proteins, this CDR3 yields the full variable domain: DSGVTQTPKHLITATGQRVTLRCSPRSGDLSVYWYQQSLDQGLQFLIQYYNGEERAKGNILERFSAQQFPDLHSELNLSSLELGDSALYFCASSVDTTGTQYFGPGTRLTVL.